This record concerns one T cell receptor beta chain sequence. Its specificity is unknown. These data are taken from a study of blood T cells in healthy people across ages. Study observations and caveats: The study found TCR beta diversity correlated strongly with naive T cell percentage.

The CDR3 is 16 residues long. After removal of 5 bases from V and 2 bases from J, the junction contained 7 bases not matched to a gene. Together with a sample-barcoded 5' primer, a J-beta primer mix was included in a second PCR lasting about 6 to 11 cycles. TCRdb passed the 5' RACE reads through MiXCR, listing each CDR3 protein once. The sample consists of around 1,500,000 distinct CDR3 sequences, 42% of them appearing once. The TCR was taken from a woman between 18 and 29 years old in good health. Sequencing was performed on blood. The chain carries TRBV12-3 or TRBV12-4 and TRBJ2-1, with TRBD2 identical over 9 bases. CDR3: CASSPLAGVPYNEQFF. The CDR3 DNA is TGTGCCAGCAGTCCCTTAGCGGGAGTCCCCTACAATGAGCAGTTCTTC.